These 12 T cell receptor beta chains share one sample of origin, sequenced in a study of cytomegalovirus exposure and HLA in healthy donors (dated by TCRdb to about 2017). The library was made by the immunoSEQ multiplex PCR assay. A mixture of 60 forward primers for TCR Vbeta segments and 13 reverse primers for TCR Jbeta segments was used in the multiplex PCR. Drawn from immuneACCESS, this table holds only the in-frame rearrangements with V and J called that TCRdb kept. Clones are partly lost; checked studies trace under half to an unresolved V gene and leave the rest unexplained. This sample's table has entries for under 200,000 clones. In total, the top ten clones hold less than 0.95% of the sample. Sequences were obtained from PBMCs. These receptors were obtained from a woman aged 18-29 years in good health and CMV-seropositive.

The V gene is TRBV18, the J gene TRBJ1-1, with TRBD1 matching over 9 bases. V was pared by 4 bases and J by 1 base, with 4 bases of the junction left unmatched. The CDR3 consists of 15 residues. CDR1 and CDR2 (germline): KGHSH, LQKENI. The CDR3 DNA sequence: TGTGCCAGCTCACTACGACAGGGGGGGAACACTGAAGCTTTCTTT. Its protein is CASSLRQGGNTEAFF.

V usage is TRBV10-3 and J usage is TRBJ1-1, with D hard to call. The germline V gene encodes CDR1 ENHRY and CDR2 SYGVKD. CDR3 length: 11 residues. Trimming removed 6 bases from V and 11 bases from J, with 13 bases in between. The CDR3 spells CAISAGSTAFF. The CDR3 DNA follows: TGTGCCATCAGCGCGGGTTCCACGGCTTTCTTT.

The CDR3 region has the DNA TGTGCCTGGAGTCTTCAGCTCGCGGGTACGCAGTATTTT. Its protein is CAWSLQLAGTQYF. The rearrangement joins TRBV30 to TRBJ2-3; D possibly corresponds to TRBD2 (5 bases). V was clipped by 2 bases and J by 8 bases, with 14 bases between them. The CDR3 loop spans 13 amino acids. Germline V gene data show CDR1 as GTSNPN and CDR2 as SVGIG (reference sequence).

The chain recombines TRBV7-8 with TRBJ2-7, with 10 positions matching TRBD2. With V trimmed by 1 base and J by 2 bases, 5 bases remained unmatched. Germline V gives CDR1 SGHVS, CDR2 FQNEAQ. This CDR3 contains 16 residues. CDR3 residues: CASSLGLAGGTYEQYF. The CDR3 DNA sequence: TGTGCCAGCAGCTTAGGGTTAGCGGGAGGTACCTACGAGCAGTACTTC.

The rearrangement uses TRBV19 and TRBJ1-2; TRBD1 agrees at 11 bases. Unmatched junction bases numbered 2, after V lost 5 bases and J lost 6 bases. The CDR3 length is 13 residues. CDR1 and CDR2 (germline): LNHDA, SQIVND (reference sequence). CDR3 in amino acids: CASSWGQGDGYTF. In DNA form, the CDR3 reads TGTGCCAGTAGTTGGGGACAGGGGGATGGCTACACCTTC.

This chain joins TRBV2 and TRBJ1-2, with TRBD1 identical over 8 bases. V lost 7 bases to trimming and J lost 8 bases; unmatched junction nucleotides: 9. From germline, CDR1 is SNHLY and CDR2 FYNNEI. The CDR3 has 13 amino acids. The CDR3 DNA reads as TGTGCCAGCAAAGGACAGGGACTTCGGGGCTACACCTTC. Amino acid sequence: CASKGQGLRGYTF.

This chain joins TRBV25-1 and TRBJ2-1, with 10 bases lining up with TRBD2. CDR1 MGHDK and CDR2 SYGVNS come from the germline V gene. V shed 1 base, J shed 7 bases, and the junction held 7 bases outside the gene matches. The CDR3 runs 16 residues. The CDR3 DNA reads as TGTGCCAGCAGTGAATCCCGCCTAGCGGGAGTGAATGAGCAGTTCTTC. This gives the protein CASSESRLAGVNEQFF.

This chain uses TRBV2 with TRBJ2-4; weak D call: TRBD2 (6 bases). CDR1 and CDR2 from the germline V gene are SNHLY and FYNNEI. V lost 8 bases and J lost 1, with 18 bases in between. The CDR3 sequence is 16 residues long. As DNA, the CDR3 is TGTGCCAGCGGGGATGAGGGAGGACGGGCCAAAAACATTCAGTACTTC. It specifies CASGDEGGRAKNIQYF.

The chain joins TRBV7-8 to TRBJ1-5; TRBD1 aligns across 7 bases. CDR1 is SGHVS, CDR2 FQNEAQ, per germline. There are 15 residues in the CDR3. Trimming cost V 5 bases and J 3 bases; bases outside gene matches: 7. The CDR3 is CASSPMGQTNQPQHF. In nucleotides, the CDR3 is TGTGCCAGCAGCCCAATGGGACAGACCAATCAGCCCCAGCATTTT.

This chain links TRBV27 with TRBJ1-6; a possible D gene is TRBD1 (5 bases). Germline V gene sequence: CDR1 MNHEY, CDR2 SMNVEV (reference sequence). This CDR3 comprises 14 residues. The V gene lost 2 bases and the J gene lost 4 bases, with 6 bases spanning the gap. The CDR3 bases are TGTGCCAGCAGTTTACGGGGGTATAATTCACCCCTCCACTTT. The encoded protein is CASSLRGYNSPLHF.

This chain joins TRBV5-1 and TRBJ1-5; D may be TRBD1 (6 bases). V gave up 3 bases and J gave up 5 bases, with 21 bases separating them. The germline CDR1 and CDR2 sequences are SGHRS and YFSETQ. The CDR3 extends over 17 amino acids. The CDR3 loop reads CASSYSRQGPNYQPQHF. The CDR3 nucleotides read TGCGCCAGCAGCTATTCCCGGCAGGGGCCTAATTATCAGCCCCAGCATTTT.

The CDR3 here is CASSQAPGQDYNEQFF. DNA for the CDR3: TGTGCCAGCAGCCAAGCCCCGGGACAGGATTACAATGAGCAGTTCTTC. This chain connects TRBV21-1 to TRBJ2-1; the tabulated D call, TRBD1, remains unverified against the DNA. TRBV21-1 is labeled a pseudogene. CDR3 length equals 16 residues.